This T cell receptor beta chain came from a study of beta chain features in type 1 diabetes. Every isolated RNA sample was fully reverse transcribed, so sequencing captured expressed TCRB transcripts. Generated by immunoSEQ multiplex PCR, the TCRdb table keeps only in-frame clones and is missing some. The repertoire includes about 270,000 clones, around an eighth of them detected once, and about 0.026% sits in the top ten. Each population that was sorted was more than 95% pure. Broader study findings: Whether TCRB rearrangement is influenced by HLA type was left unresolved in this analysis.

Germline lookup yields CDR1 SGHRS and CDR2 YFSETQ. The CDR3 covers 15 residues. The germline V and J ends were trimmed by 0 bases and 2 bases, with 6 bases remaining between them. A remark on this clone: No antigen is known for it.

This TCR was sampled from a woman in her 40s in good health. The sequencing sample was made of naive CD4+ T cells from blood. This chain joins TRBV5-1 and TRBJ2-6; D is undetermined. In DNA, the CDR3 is TGCGCCAGCAGCTTGGGAAGCACTGGGGCCAACGTCCTGACTTTC. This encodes CASSLGSTGANVLTF.